These T cell receptor beta chains were read from a single sample in a study of T cells in Graves' hyperthyroidism and ophthalmopathy. TCRdb reprocessed the multiplex PCR reads via MiXCR and lists one record per CDR3 protein. The data contain roughly 530,000 distinct CDR3 sequences, 17% of them singletons. The sample was blood. Every receptor here comes from a woman aged 18-30 years with Graves' ophthalmopathy. Both conserved end residues are trimmed from each CDR3. The D gene is left open where the match is weak.

j_call d_call v_call cdr3_aa
TRBJ1-3 . TRBV28 ASSLGQGDTIY
TRBJ1-1 TRBD1 TRBV12-3/TRBV12-4 ASSFGQGAQAF
TRBJ2-2 . TRBV2 ASKRVGASTGELF
TRBJ1-1 . TRBV3-1 ASARGANTEAF
TRBJ1-1 . TRBV29-1 SVDLRNTEAF
TRBJ1-5 . TRBV28 ASSLEGPNQPQH
TRBJ2-3 . TRBV6-8 ASSYEPASTDTQY
TRBJ1-2 . TRBV28 ASSTGSRNYGYT
TRBJ1-1 . TRBV20-1 SANPWDDTEAF
TRBJ2-7 . TRBV2 ASKGGQTYEQY
TRBJ2-3 . TRBV7-9 ASSLSASTDTQY
TRBJ1-2 . TRBV5-8 ASSLTPGTNLPSGYT
TRBJ2-2 . TRBV20-1 SARGGVNTGELF
TRBJ1-1 TRBD1 TRBV5-1 ASSLDRGVANTEAF
TRBJ2-7 TRBD1 TRBV27 ASPSNRTGGSYEQY
TRBJ2-1 . TRBV28 ASISGHYNEQF